The rows below give T cell receptor beta chains drawn from one sample of a study of radiotherapy plus CTLA-4 blockade in lung cancer. Here immunoSEQ multiplex PCR was the method, and the copy in TCRdb shows in-frame clones only, minus some. The table shows about 49,000 clones, with 70% to 80% occurring only once. The sequencing used peripheral blood, collected from a patient treated with radiotherapy plus ipilimumab. These receptor sequences come from a human donor with non-small cell lung cancer who had stable disease on radiotherapy plus ipilimumab. Each CDR3 is given with its conserved first and last residue. The D gene is left open where the match is weak. Expanded clones get a size class; other rows say once, few or many, or leave the size out.

D	V	size	J	CDR3	DNA
TRBD2	TRBV7-2	once	TRBJ2-5	CASSVSSGGSEETQYF	TGTGCCAGCAGCGTCTCTAGCGGGGGGTCCGAGGAGACCCAGTACTTC
NA	TRBV5-1	once	TRBJ1-3	CASSSYSGNTIYF	TGCGCCAGCAGCTCTTATTCTGGAAACACCATATATTTT
TRBD1	TRBV4-3	NA	TRBJ1-2	CASSPNGGTVSNYGYTF	TGCGCCAGCAGCCCTAACGGGGGGACAGTCTCTAACTATGGCTACACCTTC
NA	TRBV5-1	NA	TRBJ2-5	CASQAVPRSQETQYF	TGCGCCAGTCAAGCGGTGCCCCGATCCCAAGAGACCCAGTACTTC
NA	TRBV5-1	once	TRBJ2-2	CASSRNPDPDTGELFF	TGCGCCAGCAGCCGAAACCCGGACCCGGACACCGGGGAGCTGTTTTTT
NA	TRBV18	NA	TRBJ1-1	CASSPPESRGEAFF	TGTGCCAGCTCACCACCAGAGAGCAGGGGTGAAGCTTTCTTT
NA	TRBV21-1	NA	TRBJ1-5	CASSEHQLQAQPQHF	TGTGCCAGCAGCGAACACCAGTTACAGGCACAGCCCCAGCATTTT
NA	TRBV6-4	medium-sized	TRBJ1-1	CASSVGHENTEAFF	TGTGCCAGCAGTGTGGGGCATGAGAACACTGAAGCTTTCTTT
NA	TRBV2	NA	TRBJ1-5	CASTEAVGNQPQHF	TGTGCCAGTACAGAAGCTGTGGGCAATCAGCCCCAGCATTTT
TRBD1	TRBV27	NA	TRBJ1-5	CASSTPGTGHQPQHF	TGTGCCAGCTCTACCCCCGGGACAGGGCATCAGCCCCAGCATTTT
NA	TRBV7-2	NA	TRBJ1-1	CASSPQQRNTEAFF	TGTGCCAGCAGCCCCCAACAGCGGAACACTGAAGCTTTCTTT
TRBD1	TRBV30	NA	TRBJ1-1	CAWIGTDPVNTEAFF	TGTGCCTGGATCGGGACAGACCCTGTAAACACTGAAGCTTTCTTT
NA	TRBV13	few	TRBJ1-5	CASSYGRGNQPQHF	TGTGCCAGCAGCTATGGTAGAGGGAATCAGCCCCAGCATTTT
TRBD1	TRBV7-2	NA	TRBJ2-7	CASSWGTGIPYEQYF	TGTGCCAGCAGCTGGGGGACAGGGATCCCCTACGAGCAGTACTTC
TRBD1	TRBV5-1	NA	TRBJ1-1	CASSKDRTLNTEAFF	TGCGCCAGCAGCAAGGACAGGACCCTGAACACTGAAGCTTTCTTT
TRBD1	TRBV6-1	few	TRBJ1-2	CASSEGVGTGNNGYTF	TGTGCCAGCAGTGAAGGTGTTGGGACAGGGAATAACGGCTACACCTTC
NA	TRBV7-3	once	TRBJ1-2	CASSRDRALDGYTF	TGTGCCAGCAGCCGGGACCGCGCTCTCGATGGCTACACCTTC
TRBD1	TRBV2	NA	TRBJ2-1	CASRSGTGANNEQFF	TGTGCCAGCAGATCCGGGACAGGGGCAAACAATGAGCAGTTCTTC
NA	TRBV28	NA	TRBJ1-2	CASRVGAGPYGYTF	TGTGCCAGCAGGGTTGGGGCAGGACCCTATGGCTACACCTTC
TRBD1	TRBV20-1	NA	TRBJ1-2	CSASRGLGYTF	TGCAGTGCTAGTAGGGGGCTTGGCTACACCTTC
NA	TRBV18	NA	TRBJ2-3	CASSPVAGTDTQYF	TGTGCCAGCTCACCAGTGGCAGGGACAGATACGCAGTATTTT
NA	TRBV30	NA	TRBJ1-5	CAWSGINSNQPQHF	TGTGCCTGGAGTGGGATTAATAGCAATCAGCCCCAGCATTTT
NA	TRBV19	NA	TRBJ2-5	CASTGEETQYF	TGTGCCAGTACCGGGGAAGAGACCCAGTACTTC
TRBD1	TRBV19	NA	TRBJ2-5	CASSNRDRPYQETQYF	TGTGCCAGTAGTAACCGGGACAGACCATACCAAGAGACCCAGTACTTC
TRBD1	TRBV18	NA	TRBJ2-2	CASSPFTGAANTGELFF	TGTGCCAGCTCACCCTTTACAGGGGCCGCGAACACCGGGGAGCTGTTTTTT
TRBD1	TRBV12-5	NA	TRBJ2-6	CASAMTGPSFSGANVLTF	TGTGCTAGTGCCATGACAGGGCCCAGCTTCTCTGGGGCCAACGTCCTGACTTTC
TRBD1	TRBV4-3	NA	TRBJ2-5	CASSQDLSNRGETQYF	TGCGCCAGCAGCCAAGATTTAAGTAACAGGGGGGAGACCCAGTACTTC
NA	TRBV6-6	NA	TRBJ2-3	CASQGWVTDTQYF	TGTGCCAGCCAGGGGTGGGTCACAGATACGCAGTATTTT
NA	TRBV28	once	TRBJ2-2	CASSLRALPGSGELFF	TGTGCCAGCAGCCTCCGGGCCCTCCCCGGCTCGGGGGAGCTGTTTTTT